The rows below give T cell receptor beta chains drawn from one sample of a study of T cells after somatic rescue of genetic block. Method: immunoSEQ multiplex PCR; TCRdb's copy keeps in-frame clones and lacks some. The table has some 15,000 clones, more than 70% seen once; the top ten hold 28%. The sequenced sample was peripheral blood mononuclear cells (PBMCs). The receptor set was obtained from a young man. The CDR3 runs from the conserved cysteine through the conserved F or W. D genes are given only for firm matches.

d_call	v_call	cdr3_aa
TRBD1	TRBV28	CASSLGTGLGNQPQHF
TRBD1	TRBV30	CAWSPGQGAGELFF
NA	TRBV18	CASSKNQGPTDTQYF
NA	TRBV5-4	CASSLLSGGASYEQYF
TRBD2	TRBV5-1	CASSLERGSYNEQFF
TRBD1	TRBV27	CASSRGTAVEKLFF
NA	TRBV5-1	CASSLAPNTGELFF
TRBD1	TRBV7-7	CASSPTTGPQETQYF
NA	TRBV5-3	CARSFSRDKSTDTQYF
TRBD1	TRBV5-1	CASSLGTGTVSYEQYF
NA	TRBV19	CASMGNEQFF
TRBD1	TRBV28	CASRGRGRDYGYTF